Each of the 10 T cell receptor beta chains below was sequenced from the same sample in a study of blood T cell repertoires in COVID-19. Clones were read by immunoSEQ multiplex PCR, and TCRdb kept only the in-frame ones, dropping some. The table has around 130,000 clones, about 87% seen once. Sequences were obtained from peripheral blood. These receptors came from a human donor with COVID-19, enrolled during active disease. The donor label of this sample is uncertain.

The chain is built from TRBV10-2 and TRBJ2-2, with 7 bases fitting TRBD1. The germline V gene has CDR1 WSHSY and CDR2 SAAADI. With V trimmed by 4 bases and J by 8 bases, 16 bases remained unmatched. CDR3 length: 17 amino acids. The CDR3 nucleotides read TGCGCCAGCAGTGTAATAACGTGGGACAGCTCCATGGGGGAGCTGTTTTTT. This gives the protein CASSVITWDSSMGELFF.

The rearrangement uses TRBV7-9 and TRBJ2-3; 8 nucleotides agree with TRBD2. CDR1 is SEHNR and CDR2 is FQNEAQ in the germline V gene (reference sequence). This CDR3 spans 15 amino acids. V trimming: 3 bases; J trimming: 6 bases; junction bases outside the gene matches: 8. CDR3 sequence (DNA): TGTGCCAGCAGCTTTCCGGGAGGGGGGGCTGATACGCAGTATTTT. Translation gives CASSFPGGGADTQYF.

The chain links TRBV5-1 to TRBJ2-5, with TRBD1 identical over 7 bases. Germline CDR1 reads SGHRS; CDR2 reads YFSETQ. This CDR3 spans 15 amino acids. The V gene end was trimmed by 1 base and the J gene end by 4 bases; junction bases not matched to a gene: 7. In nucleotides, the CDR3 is TGCGCCAGCAGCTTGACAGGGGCGCGGGCAGAGACCCAGTACTTC. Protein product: CASSLTGARAETQYF.

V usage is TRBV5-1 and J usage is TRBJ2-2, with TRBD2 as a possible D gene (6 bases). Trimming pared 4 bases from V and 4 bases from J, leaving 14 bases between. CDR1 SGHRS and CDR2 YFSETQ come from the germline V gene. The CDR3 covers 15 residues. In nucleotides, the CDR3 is TGCGCCAGCAGCCAGGAGGGAGGATCCACCGGGGAGCTGTTTTTT. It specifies CASSQEGGSTGELFF.

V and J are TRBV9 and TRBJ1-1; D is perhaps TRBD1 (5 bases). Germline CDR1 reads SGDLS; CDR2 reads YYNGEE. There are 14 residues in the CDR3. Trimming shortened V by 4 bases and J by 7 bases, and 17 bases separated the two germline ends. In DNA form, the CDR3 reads TGTGCCAGCAGCTCCCCACAGGATGGCAATGAAGCTTTCTTT. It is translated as CASSSPQDGNEAFF.

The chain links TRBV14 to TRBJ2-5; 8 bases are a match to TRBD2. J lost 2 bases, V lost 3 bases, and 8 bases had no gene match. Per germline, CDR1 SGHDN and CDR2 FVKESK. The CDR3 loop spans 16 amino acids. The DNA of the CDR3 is TGTGCCAGCAGCCATTTAGCGGGATTCGGGCAAGAGACCCAGTACTTC. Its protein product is CASSHLAGFGQETQYF.

The CDR3 DNA reads TGCGCCAGCAGCGATCAGGGACTCGACGGCACTGAAGCTTTCTTT. Its protein product is CASSDQGLDGTEAFF. This chain joins TRBV5-1 and TRBJ1-1; the D gene is possibly TRBD1 (5 bases). Germline-derived CDR1 and CDR2 are SGHRS and YFSETQ. The ends were cut back, 4 bases at V and 4 bases at J, with 17 bases in the middle. The CDR3 runs 15 residues.

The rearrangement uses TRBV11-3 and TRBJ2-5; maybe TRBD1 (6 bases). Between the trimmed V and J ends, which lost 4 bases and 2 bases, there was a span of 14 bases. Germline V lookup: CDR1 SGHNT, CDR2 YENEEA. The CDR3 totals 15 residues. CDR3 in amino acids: CASSSSTGQQETQYF. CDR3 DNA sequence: TGTGCCAGCAGCTCGTCGACAGGCCAGCAAGAGACCCAGTACTTC.

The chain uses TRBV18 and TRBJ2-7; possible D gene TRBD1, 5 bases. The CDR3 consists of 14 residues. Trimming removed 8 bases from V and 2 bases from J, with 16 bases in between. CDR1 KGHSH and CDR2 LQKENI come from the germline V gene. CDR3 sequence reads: CASASQGKAYEQYF. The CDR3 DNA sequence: TGTGCCAGCGCCTCCCAGGGTAAGGCCTACGAGCAGTACTTC.

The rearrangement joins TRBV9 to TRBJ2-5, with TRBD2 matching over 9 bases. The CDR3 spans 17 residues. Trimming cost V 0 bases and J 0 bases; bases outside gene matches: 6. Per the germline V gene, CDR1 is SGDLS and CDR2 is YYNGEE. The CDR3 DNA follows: TGTGCCAGCAGCGTAGGCTCGCGGGGGGGCCACCAAGAGACCCAGTACTTC. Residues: CASSVGSRGGHQETQYF.